Below are 8 T cell receptor beta chains sequenced from a single sample in a study of T cell repertoires in cytomegalovirus infection. A single record per CDR3 protein comes from TCRdb applying MiXCR to the reads. The table has fewer than 700,000 distinct CDR3 sequences, around 24% seen once. Sequencing was carried out using CD8+ T cells from PBMCs. These receptors were collected from a human donor in good health (CMV status not recorded). Some clones in this sample may be carry-over from other donors' samples.

The sample holds one count of this clonotype. The rearrangement uses TRBV20-1 and TRBJ2-7; possible D gene TRBD2, 6 bases. Germline CDR1 reads DFQATT; CDR2 reads SNEGSKA (reference sequence). Trimming took off 5 bases at V and 6 bases at J, with 23 bases between the two ends. The CDR3 sequence is 15 residues long. The CDR3 nucleotides read TGCAGTGCTTCGGGAGTTACCGGGCTAGTCGGCGAGCAGTACGTC. Translation gives CSASGVTGLVGEQYV.

This clonotype turned up a few times. This sequence joins TRBV7-6 and TRBJ1-1; D possibly corresponds to TRBD1 (5 bases). The V gene lost 3 bases and the J gene lost 6 bases, with 8 bases spanning the gap. This CDR3 is built from 12 residues. Germline V gives CDR1 SGHVS, CDR2 FNYEAQ. The CDR3 DNA reads TGTGCCAGCAGCTTCCAGGGCGCTGAAGCTTTCTTT. It encodes CASSFQGAEAFF.

V usage is TRBV4-1 and J usage is TRBJ2-1, with D perhaps matching TRBD1 (6 bases). The germline V gene encodes CDR1 MGHRA and CDR2 YSYEKL. V was shortened by 4 bases and J by 8 bases, with 15 bases between the two germline ends. The CDR3 runs 14 residues. The CDR3: CASSPVGHRDEQFF. The DNA for the CDR3 is TGCGCCAGCAGCCCGGTGGGACATAGGGATGAGCAGTTCTTC.

The V and J genes are TRBV20-1 and TRBJ2-1; D might be TRBD1 (6 bases). The V gene's germline CDR1 is DFQATT and CDR2 SNEGSKA (reference sequence). This CDR3 spans 15 amino acids. V gave up 6 bases and J gave up 5 bases, with 20 bases separating them. The CDR3 sequence: CSARGENGANNEQFF. CDR3 nucleotides: TGCAGTGCCAGGGGCGAAAACGGAGCGAACAATGAGCAGTTCTTC.

The J gene is TRBJ1-1, the V gene TRBV28; D might be TRBD1 (6 bases). Germline values: CDR1 MDHEN, CDR2 SYDVKM. The V end lost 2 bases, the J end lost 1 base, and 17 bases lay between the germline ends. This CDR3 has 17 residues. This chain's CDR3 is CASSLAQGMVQNTEAFF. The CDR3 DNA reads TGTGCCAGCAGTTTAGCCCAGGGGATGGTGCAGAACACTGAAGCTTTCTTT.

This clonotype was detected only a few times. The J gene is TRBJ1-4, the V gene TRBV4-1; no clear D gene. V was pared by 1 base and J by 4 bases, with 13 bases between. The germline gives CDR1 MGHRA, CDR2 YSYEKL. The CDR3 runs to 16 residues. The CDR3 bases are TGCGCCAGCAGCCAAGGTCCTTTAGGGATTAATGAAAAACTGTTTTTT. Translated, it gives CASSQGPLGINEKLFF.

CDR3: CATSPKRGPFYNEQFF. The CDR3 DNA reads TGTGCCACCAGCCCAAAGCGGGGGCCGTTCTACAATGAGCAGTTCTTC. This chain joins TRBV15 and TRBJ2-1; 8 positions agree with TRBD2. The V gene's germline CDR1 is LNHNV and CDR2 YYDKDF (reference sequence). CDR3 length: 16 amino acids. V was pared by 5 bases and J by 3 bases, with 9 bases of the junction left unmatched.

Of note for this clonotype: One end of the junction varies from germline; a read error may be responsible. The chain carries TRBV4-1 and TRBJ2-3; D may be TRBD1 (5 bases). Per germline, CDR1 MGHRA and CDR2 YSYEKL. This CDR3 comprises 16 residues. For the CDR3, the DNA is TGCGCCGGCAGCCAAGGGGCCGGAGTTCGCACAGATACGCAGTATTTT. Protein: CAGSQGAGVRTDTQYF.